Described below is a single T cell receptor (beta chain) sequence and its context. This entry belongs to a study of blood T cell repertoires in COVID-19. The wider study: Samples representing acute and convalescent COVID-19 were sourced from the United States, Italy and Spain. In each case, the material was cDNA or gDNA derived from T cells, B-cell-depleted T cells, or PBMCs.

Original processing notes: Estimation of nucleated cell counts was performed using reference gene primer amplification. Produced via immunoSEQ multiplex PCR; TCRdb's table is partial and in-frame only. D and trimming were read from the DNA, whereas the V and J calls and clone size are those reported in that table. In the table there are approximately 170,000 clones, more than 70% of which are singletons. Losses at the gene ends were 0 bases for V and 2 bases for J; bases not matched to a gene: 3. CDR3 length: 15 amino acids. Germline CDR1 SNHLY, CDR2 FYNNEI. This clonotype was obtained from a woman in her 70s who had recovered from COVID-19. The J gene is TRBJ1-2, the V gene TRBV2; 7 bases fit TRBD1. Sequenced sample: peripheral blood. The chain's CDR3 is CASSEAAGGNYGYTF. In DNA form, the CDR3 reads TGTGCCAGCAGTGAAGCGGCAGGGGGGAACTATGGCTACACCTTC. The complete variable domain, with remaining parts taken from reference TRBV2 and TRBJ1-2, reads EPEVTQTPSHQVTQMGQEVILRCVPISNHLYFYWYRQILGQKVEFLVSFYNNEISEKSEIFDDQFSVERPDGSNFTLKIRSTKLEDSAMYFCASSEAAGGNYGYTFGSGTRLTVV.